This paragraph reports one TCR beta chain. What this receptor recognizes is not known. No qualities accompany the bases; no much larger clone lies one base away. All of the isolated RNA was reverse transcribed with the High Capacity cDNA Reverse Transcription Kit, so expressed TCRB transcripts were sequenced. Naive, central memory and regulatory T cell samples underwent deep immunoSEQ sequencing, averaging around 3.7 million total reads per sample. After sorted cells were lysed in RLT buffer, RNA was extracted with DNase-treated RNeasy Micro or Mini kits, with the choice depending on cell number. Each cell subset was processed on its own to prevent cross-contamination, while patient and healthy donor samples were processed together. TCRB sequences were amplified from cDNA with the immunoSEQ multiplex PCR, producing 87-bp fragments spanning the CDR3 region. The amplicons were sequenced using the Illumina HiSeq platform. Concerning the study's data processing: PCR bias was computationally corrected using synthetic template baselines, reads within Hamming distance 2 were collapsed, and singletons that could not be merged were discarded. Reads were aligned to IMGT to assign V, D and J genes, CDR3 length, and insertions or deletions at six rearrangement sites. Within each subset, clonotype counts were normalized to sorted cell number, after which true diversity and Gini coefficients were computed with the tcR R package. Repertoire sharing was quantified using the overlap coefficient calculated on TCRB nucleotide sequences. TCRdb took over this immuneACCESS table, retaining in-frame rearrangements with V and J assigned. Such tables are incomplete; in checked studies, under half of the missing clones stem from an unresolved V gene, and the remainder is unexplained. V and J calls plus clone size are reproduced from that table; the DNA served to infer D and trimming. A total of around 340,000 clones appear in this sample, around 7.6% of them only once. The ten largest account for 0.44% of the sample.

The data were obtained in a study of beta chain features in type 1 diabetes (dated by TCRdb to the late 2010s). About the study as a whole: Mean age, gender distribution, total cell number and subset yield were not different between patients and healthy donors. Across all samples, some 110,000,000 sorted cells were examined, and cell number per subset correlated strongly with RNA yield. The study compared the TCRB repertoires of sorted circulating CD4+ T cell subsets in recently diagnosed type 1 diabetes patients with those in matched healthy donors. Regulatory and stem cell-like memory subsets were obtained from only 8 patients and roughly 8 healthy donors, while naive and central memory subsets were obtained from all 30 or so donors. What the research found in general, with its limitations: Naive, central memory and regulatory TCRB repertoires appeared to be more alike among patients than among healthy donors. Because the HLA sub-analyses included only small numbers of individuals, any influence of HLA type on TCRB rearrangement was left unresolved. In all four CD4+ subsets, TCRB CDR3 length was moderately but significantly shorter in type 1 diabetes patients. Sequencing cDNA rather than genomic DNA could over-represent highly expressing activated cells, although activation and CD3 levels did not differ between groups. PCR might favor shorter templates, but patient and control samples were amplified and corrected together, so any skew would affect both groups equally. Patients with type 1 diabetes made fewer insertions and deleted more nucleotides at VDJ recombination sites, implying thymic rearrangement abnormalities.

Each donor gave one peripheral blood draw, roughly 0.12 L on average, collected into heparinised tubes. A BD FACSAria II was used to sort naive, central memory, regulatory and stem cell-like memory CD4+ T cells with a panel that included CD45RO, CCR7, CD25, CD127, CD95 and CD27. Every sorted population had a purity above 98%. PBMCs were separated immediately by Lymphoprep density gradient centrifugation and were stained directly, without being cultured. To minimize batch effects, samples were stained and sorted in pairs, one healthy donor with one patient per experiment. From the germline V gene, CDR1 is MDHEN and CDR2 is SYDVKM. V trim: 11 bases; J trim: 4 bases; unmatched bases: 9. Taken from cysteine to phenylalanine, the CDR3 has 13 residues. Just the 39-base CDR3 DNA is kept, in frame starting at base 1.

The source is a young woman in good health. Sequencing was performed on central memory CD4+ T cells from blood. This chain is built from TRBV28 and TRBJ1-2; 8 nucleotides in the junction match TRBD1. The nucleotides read TGTGCCTGTAAGCAGGGGGCCTTCTATGGCTACACCTTC. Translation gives CACKQGAFYGYTF.